This T cell receptor beta chain was captured in a study of T cell responses to AZD1222 COVID-19 vaccine. The CDR3 extends over 14 amino acids. CDR1 and CDR2 from the germline V gene are ENHRY and SYGVKD. Trimming took off 0 bases at V and 1 base at J, with 6 bases between the two ends. Turning to this clone: The antigen is undetermined.

General study points: Close to half of all spike-specific TCRs reportedly target regions of the variants that are unmutated. Recipients of two AZD1222 doses showed rising Spike-specific TCR breadth and depth. Only five or six individuals given AZD1222 were seropositive at baseline.

The repertoire was sequenced with immunoSEQ multiplex PCR; TCRdb's copy has only in-frame clones and lacks some. The sample includes some 120,000 clones, 92% of them seen just once. The rearrangement joins TRBV10-3 to TRBJ1-1; no firm D call. This receptor was obtained from an adult in good health. Sequencing used peripheral blood, obtained on day 0 of AZD1222 vaccination. CDR3 in DNA: TGTGCCATCAGTGAGTCAGCGGAGAACACTGAAGCTTTCTTT. Protein product: CAISESAENTEAFF.